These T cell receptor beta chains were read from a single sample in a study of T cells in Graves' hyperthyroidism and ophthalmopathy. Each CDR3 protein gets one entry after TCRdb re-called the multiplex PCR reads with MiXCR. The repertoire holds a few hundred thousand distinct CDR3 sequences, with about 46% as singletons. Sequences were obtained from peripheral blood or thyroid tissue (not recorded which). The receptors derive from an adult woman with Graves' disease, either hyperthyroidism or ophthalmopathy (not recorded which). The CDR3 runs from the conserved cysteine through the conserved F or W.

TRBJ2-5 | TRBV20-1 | CSAREGGRGGQETQYF
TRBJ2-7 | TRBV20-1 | CSAKQMTSGYEQYF
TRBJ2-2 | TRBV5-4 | CASSFMVQSNTGELFF
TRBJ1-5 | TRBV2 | CASRAGTGAGQPQHF
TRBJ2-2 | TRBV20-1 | CSAGQHNTGELFF
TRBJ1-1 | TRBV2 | CASSLGSGAFF
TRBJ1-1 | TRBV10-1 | CASSESGEEAFF
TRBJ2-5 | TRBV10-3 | CAIRESQGTQYF
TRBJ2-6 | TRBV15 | CATSSPQGELAGASGANVLTF
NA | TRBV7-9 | CASSRQGGGNTEQFF
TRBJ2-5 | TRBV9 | CASSGGGGYQETQYF
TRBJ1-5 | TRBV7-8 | CASSLQGTQPQHF
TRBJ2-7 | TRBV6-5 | CASSYLASAEQYF
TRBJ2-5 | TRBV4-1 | CASSQGALASKETQYF
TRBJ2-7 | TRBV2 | CASSEQGYEQYF
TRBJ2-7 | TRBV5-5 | CASNLGSSYEQYF
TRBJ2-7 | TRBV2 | CASSEDRDDDGYEQYF
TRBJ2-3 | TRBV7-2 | CASSSNGGTSTDTQYF
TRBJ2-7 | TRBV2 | CASSQRTSGIFFSSYEQYF
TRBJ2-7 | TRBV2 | CASSKRGGNEQYF
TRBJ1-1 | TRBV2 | CASLEAVGEAFF
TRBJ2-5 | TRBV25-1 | CASSEGRVQETQYF
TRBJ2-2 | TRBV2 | CASSVDGVNTGELFF
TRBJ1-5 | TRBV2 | CASRGQRVSQPQHF
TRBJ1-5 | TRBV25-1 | CASSESGGGNQPQHF
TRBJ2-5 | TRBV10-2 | CASSFQRKETQCF
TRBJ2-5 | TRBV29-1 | CSVGPSGREEAQYF
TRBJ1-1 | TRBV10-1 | CASRGLEGTEAFF
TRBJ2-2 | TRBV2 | CASRGFEGGELFF
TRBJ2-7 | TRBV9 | CASRPSTGTYEQYF
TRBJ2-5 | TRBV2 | CASSAVRAETQYF
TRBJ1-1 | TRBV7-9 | CASSLGTGLLNTEAFF
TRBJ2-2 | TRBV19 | CASSVSTANTGELFF
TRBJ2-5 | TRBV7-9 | CASSSPRDLRETQYF
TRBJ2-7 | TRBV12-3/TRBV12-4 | CASSRGTVPHEQYF
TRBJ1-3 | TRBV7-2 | CASSSIPGQGTNTIYF
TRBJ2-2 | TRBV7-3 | CASSSDRSGTGELFF
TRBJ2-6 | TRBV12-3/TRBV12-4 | CASSSGNVLTF
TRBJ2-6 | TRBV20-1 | CSAARIAVDSGANVLTF
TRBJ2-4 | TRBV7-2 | CASSPRQGPQYF
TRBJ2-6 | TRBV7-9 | CATQILTGANVLTF
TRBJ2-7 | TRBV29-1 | CSVQDREYEQYF
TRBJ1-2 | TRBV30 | CAFSGGIYGYTF
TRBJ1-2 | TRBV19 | CASSRQATLYGYTF
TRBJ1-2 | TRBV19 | CASSPTQQGSRHYGYTF
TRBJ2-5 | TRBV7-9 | CASSFMGVETQYF
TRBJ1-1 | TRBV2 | CASSAKRGGTEAFF
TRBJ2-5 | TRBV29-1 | CSVLSPGYQETQYF
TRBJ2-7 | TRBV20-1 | CSARFSYEQYF
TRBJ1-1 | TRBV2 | CASTEDRVDTEAFF